This TCR beta chain appears in the sequencing data of a study of T cells in Graves' hyperthyroidism and ophthalmopathy. About the study: Initial diagnosis, before any treatment, was when peripheral blood was collected. Findings and limits, study-wide: A model of 13 V-J pairs discriminated ophthalmopathy from stable hyperthyroidism. Progression to ophthalmopathy was predicted a median of 6.5 months early.

TCR beta CDR3 regions were amplified from RNA transcripts. The HTBI primer set served for first-round RT-PCR of the TCR CDR3. In TCRdb, the multiplex PCR reads were re-called with MiXCR into one record per CDR3 protein. The sample has 600,000 to 750,000 distinct CDR3 sequences; 15% to 20% are singletons. This clonotype turned up a few times. Its antigen is not identified. The source material was blood. This TCR came from a man aged 50 to 60 with Graves' hyperthyroidism.

The CDR3 spells CAWSVMLANQPQHF. The DNA of the CDR3 is TGTGCCTGGAGTGTAATGTTGGCGAATCAGCCCCAGCATTTT. This chain joins TRBV30 and TRBJ1-5; D uncertain. CDR3 length: 14 residues. In germline, CDR1 is GTSNPN, CDR2 SVGIG (reference sequence). V was shortened by 0 bases and J by 4 bases, with 10 bases between the two germline ends.